A single sample gave rise to the 21 T cell receptor beta chains below, sequenced in a study of graft-versus-host responses after intestinal transplantation. Profiled with immunoSEQ multiplex PCR; TCRdb holds only in-frame clones, not every one. This table holds more than 9,000 clones, 85% to 95% found once. The sequences come from PBMCs, collected around 3.5 months after intestinal transplant. These receptors came from a human patient who received an intestinal transplant, so some T cells may come from the graft donor.

In nucleotides, the CDR3 is TGTGCCAGCAGCGTAGGGGGCGGCCAAGAGACCCAGTACTTC. Translated: CASSVGGGQETQYF. The rearrangement uses TRBV9 and TRBJ2-5; maybe TRBD1 (5 bases). Germline V gene data show CDR1 as SGDLS and CDR2 as YYNGEE. Trimming took 0 bases from V and 1 from J, leaving 7 bases between them. The CDR3 has 14 amino acids.

This clone was seen a single time. This rearrangement joins TRBV28 to TRBJ2-3; no definite D call. The V end was cut by 6 bases, the J end by 2 bases, with 9 bases between. In germline, CDR1 is MDHEN, CDR2 SYDVKM. The CDR3 runs to 13 residues. The CDR3 DNA reads as TGTGCCAGCAGCCTGAAGCACACAGATACGCAGTATTTT. Translated: CASSLKHTDTQYF.

The chain links TRBV7-9 to TRBJ2-1; no clear D gene. The CDR3 runs 13 residues. CDR1 SEHNR and CDR2 FQNEAQ come from the germline V gene (reference sequence). Trimming took 0 bases from V and 5 from J, leaving 5 bases between them. The CDR3 loop is CASSLALDNEQFF. In DNA form, the CDR3 reads TGTGCCAGCAGCTTAGCTCTCGACAATGAGCAGTTCTTC.

The chain joins TRBV27 to TRBJ2-1; TRBD2 agrees at 15 bases. V shed 2 bases, J shed 1 base, and the junction held 18 bases outside the gene matches. Germline loops: CDR1 MNHEY, CDR2 SMNVEV (reference sequence). This CDR3 contains 23 residues. CDR3 residues: CASSLTSPPPGLAGGRSYNEQFF. CDR3 sequence (DNA): TGTGCCAGCAGTTTAACCTCACCTCCACCGGGACTAGCGGGAGGTAGGTCCTACAATGAGCAGTTCTTC.

This clone was counted once. The chain uses TRBV15 and TRBJ2-7, with 8 bases lining up with TRBD1. V was pared by 5 bases and J by 6 bases, with 12 bases of the junction left unmatched. This CDR3 contains 15 residues. CDR1 is LNHNV and CDR2 is YYDKDF in the germline V gene (reference sequence). The DNA of the CDR3 is TGTGCCACCAGCCCAGGGGACAGGCTCTGGGGCGAGCAGTACTTC. Translation: CATSPGDRLWGEQYF. The whole variable domain, filled in from reference TRBV15 and TRBJ2-7, reads DAMVIQNPRYQVTQFGKPVTLSCSQTLNHNVMYWYQQKSSQAPKLLFHYYDKDFNNEADTPDNFQSRRPNTSFCFLDIRSPGLGDTAMYLCATSPGDRLWGEQYFGPGTRLTVT.

The chain carries TRBV6-6 and TRBJ1-1, with 8 bases matching TRBD1. V was pared by 4 bases and J by 5 bases, with 3 bases of the junction left unmatched. CDR3 length: 13 amino acids. Per the germline V gene, CDR1 is MNHNY and CDR2 is SVGAGI (reference sequence). The CDR3 sequence: CASSFRGRTEAFF. The CDR3 coding sequence is TGTGCCAGCAGTTTCAGGGGGCGGACTGAAGCTTTCTTT.

V is TRBV15 and J is TRBJ2-7, with D unclear. Deletions cut 0 bases from V and 0 bases from J, with 9 bases between. Germline V lookup: CDR1 LNHNV, CDR2 YYDKDF (reference sequence). This CDR3 region has 15 residues. CDR3 DNA sequence: TGTGCCACCAGCAGAGAAAGTGCGCTCTCCTACGAGCAGTACTTC. This encodes CATSRESALSYEQYF.

The chain is built from TRBV4-2 and TRBJ1-1; D might be TRBD1 (5 bases). The V and J ends lost 5 bases and 5 bases respectively, with 12 bases between them. Looked up from germline, CDR1 is LGHNA and CDR2 is YNFKEQ. The length of the CDR3 is 13 residues. The CDR3 sequence: CASSLAGRTEAFF. CDR3 in DNA: TGTGCCAGCAGCTTGGCAGGGAGAACTGAAGCTTTCTTT.

This chain links TRBV15 with TRBJ2-7, with a weak D call TRBD2 (6 bases). Germline assignment: CDR1 LNHNV and CDR2 YYDKDF (reference sequence). Trimming took 5 bases from V and 3 from J, leaving 17 bases between them. The CDR3 loop spans 15 amino acids. The CDR3 reads CATSAGPIGGYEQYF. CDR3 DNA sequence: TGTGCCACCAGCGCGGGACCGATTGGGGGCTACGAGCAGTACTTC.

The rearrangement joins TRBV2 to TRBJ2-1, with D possibly being TRBD2 (6 bases). The germline CDR1 and CDR2 sequences are SNHLY and FYNNEI. V gave up 2 bases and J gave up 9 bases, with 14 bases separating them. The CDR3 length is 14 residues. The CDR3 loop is CASSELARDGEQFF. In DNA form, the CDR3 reads TGTGCCAGCAGTGAACTAGCGAGGGACGGTGAGCAGTTCTTC. Variable domain in full (rest from reference TRBV2 and TRBJ2-1): EPEVTQTPSHQVTQMGQEVILRCVPISNHLYFYWYRQILGQKVEFLVSFYNNEISEKSEIFDDQFSVERPDGSNFTLKIRSTKLEDSAMYFCASSELARDGEQFFGPGTRLTVL.

The J gene is TRBJ1-4, the V gene TRBV27; no reliable D call. CDR1 and CDR2 from the germline V gene are MNHEY and SMNVEV (reference sequence). The CDR3 has 16 residues. V was shortened by 6 bases and J by 0 bases, with 14 bases between the two germline ends. This chain's CDR3 is CASRLRLGATNEKLFF. As DNA, the CDR3 is TGTGCCAGCAGACTCAGACTGGGTGCAACTAATGAAAAACTGTTTTTT. The full variable domain, in which reference TRBV27 and TRBJ1-4 provide the parts outside the CDR3, is EAQVTQNPRYLITVTGKKLTVTCSQNMNHEYMSWYRQDPGLGLRQIYYSMNVEVTDKGDVPEGYKVSRKEKRNFPLILESPSPNQTSLYFCASRLRLGATNEKLFFGSGTQLSVL.

Here the CDR3 DNA reads TGTGCCAGCAGGGGGGGAAGCGGCTCCACAGATACGCAGTATTTT. Protein product: CASRGGSGSTDTQYF. The rearrangement uses TRBV9 and TRBJ2-3; a possible D gene is TRBD2 (6 bases). The CDR3 runs 15 residues. Trimming stripped 5 bases from V and 2 bases from J, with 15 bases between. Germline values: CDR1 SGDLS, CDR2 YYNGEE.

The CDR3 is CAIKLGTGELFF. The CDR3 DNA reads as TGTGCCATTAAGCTGGGGACCGGGGAGCTGTTTTTT. This sequence joins TRBV27 and TRBJ2-2; no reliable D call. This CDR3 region has 12 residues. CDR1 and CDR2 from the germline V gene are MNHEY and SMNVEV (reference sequence). Trimming left V 10 bases short and J 5 bases short, with 11 bases between.

The chain joins TRBV5-1 to TRBJ2-1; D remains unclear. The V and J ends lost 0 bases and 4 bases respectively, with 2 bases between them. The CDR3 runs 12 residues. Per the germline V gene, CDR1 is SGHRS and CDR2 is YFSETQ. Here the CDR3 reads CASSLEYNEQFF. In nucleotides, the CDR3 is TGCGCCAGCAGCTTGGAATACAATGAGCAGTTCTTC.

The chain combines TRBV2 with TRBJ2-7; the D gene is possibly TRBD1 (7 bases). The CDR3 contains 16 residues. Germline V gene sequence: CDR1 SNHLY, CDR2 FYNNEI. Trimming shortened V by 2 bases and J by 0 bases, and 14 bases separated the two germline ends. The CDR3 DNA follows: TGTGCCAGCAGTGAACCCCGACAGGGACTCTCCTACGAGCAGTACTTC. It translates to CASSEPRQGLSYEQYF. Full variable domain (outside the CDR3, taken from reference TRBV2 and TRBJ2-7): EPEVTQTPSHQVTQMGQEVILRCVPISNHLYFYWYRQILGQKVEFLVSFYNNEISEKSEIFDDQFSVERPDGSNFTLKIRSTKLEDSAMYFCASSEPRQGLSYEQYFGPGTRLTVT.

The sample holds one count of this clone. The rearrangement joins TRBV18 to TRBJ2-1, with a possible D match to TRBD2 (6 bases). V was shortened by 0 bases and J by 7 bases, with 10 bases between the two germline ends. The CDR3 contains 14 residues. Germline loops: CDR1 KGHSH, CDR2 LQKENI. Here the CDR3 DNA reads TGTGCCAGCTCACCACCGGAGGGTTCGAATGAGCAGTTCTTC. Its translation: CASSPPEGSNEQFF.

This clone was seen a single time. The genes are TRBV19 and TRBJ1-2; TRBD1 is a possible D gene (5 bases). V was cut by 1 base and J by 8 bases, with 11 bases left in between. The CDR3 length is 13 residues. Germline CDR1 is LNHDA and CDR2 is SQIVND (reference sequence). The CDR3 region is CASSIAGPGGYTF. Here the CDR3 DNA reads TGTGCCAGTAGTATAGCAGGGCCGGGCGGCTACACCTTC. Variable domain in full (rest from reference TRBV19 and TRBJ1-2): DGGITQSPKYLFRKEGQNVTLSCEQNLNHDAMYWYRQDPGQGLRLIYYSQIVNDFQKGDIAEGYSVSREKKESFPLTVTSAQKNPTAFYLCASSIAGPGGYTFGSGTRLTVV.

DNA of the CDR3: TGTGCCAGCAGCCGGACCACTAGCGGGAGGGCCGTCTTGTACGAGCAGTACTTC. This gives the protein CASSRTTSGRAVLYEQYF. The chain uses TRBV27 and TRBJ2-7, with 13 bases that match TRBD2. The V gene end was trimmed by 6 bases and the J gene end by 4 bases; junction bases not matched to a gene: 15. Germline CDR1 reads MNHEY; CDR2 reads SMNVEV (reference sequence). The CDR3 covers 18 residues.

The V call is TRBV21-1, the J call TRBJ2-1; TRBD2, the table's D call, lacks a check against the DNA. TRBV21-1 is classified as a pseudogene. The CDR3 sequence is 15 residues long. CDR3 DNA: TGTGCCAGCAGCCTAACTAGCGGGAGGAGGGATGAGCAGTTCTTC. The encoded protein is CASSLTSGRRDEQFF.

This clone appeared a single time. The gene calls are TRBV6-5 and TRBJ2-1; 8 bases line up with TRBD1. J was trimmed by 1 base and V by 6 bases; bases with no gene match: 5. The CDR3 consists of 15 residues. The V gene's germline CDR1 is MNHEY and CDR2 SVGAGI. CDR3 sequence (DNA): TGTGCCAGCAGCCCAGACAGGGGTTCCTACAATGAGCAGTTCTTC. It yields the protein CASSPDRGSYNEQFF.

The chain combines TRBV6-1 with TRBJ1-5; D ambiguous. This CDR3 contains 15 residues. Germline V gives CDR1 MNHNS, CDR2 SASEGT. V shed 2 bases and J shed 2 bases, with 10 bases lying between them. Written as DNA, the CDR3 is TGTGCCAGCAGTGAATGGGGTGAGGGCAATCAGCCCCAGCATTTT. Protein sequence: CASSEWGEGNQPQHF.